The 9 T cell receptor beta chains reported below all come from one sample, sequenced in a study of blood T cell repertoires in COVID-19. Only in-frame clones appear in the TCRdb table, and some are missing; sequencing was by immunoSEQ multiplex PCR. The table includes about 200,000 clones, approximately 90% detected once. Sequenced input: PBMCs or T cells enriched from blood (not recorded which). These receptors were collected from a man aged 25-40 years who had recovered from COVID-19.

The chain uses TRBV7-2 and TRBJ2-5; 10 bases are a match to TRBD2. The V segment lost 5 bases and the J segment 5 bases; nucleotides outside the gene matches: 5. Looked up from germline, CDR1 is SGHTA and CDR2 is FQGNSA. There are 14 residues in the CDR3. The CDR3 is CASSRLAGEETQYF. The CDR3 DNA is TGTGCCAGCAGCCGTCTAGCGGGGGAGGAGACCCAGTACTTC.

The V call is TRBV7-8, the J call TRBJ2-7; 9 bases align to TRBD1. CDR3 size: 15 residues. Germline CDR1 is SGHVS and CDR2 is FQNEAQ. Trimming cost V 7 bases and J 0 bases; bases outside gene matches: 7. CDR3 amino acids: CASNAQGAGSYEQYF. The CDR3 DNA is TGTGCCAGCAACGCACAGGGGGCGGGCTCCTACGAGCAGTACTTC.

V gene TRBV7-2 combines with J gene TRBJ2-3; 7 bases align to TRBD2. V lost 6 bases, J lost 2 bases, and 8 bases stayed unmatched. CDR3 length: 15 residues. Germline CDR1 is SGHTA and CDR2 is FQGNSA. CDR3 region: CASRPTSVFTDTQYF. DNA of the CDR3: TGTGCCAGCAGACCCACTAGCGTCTTCACAGATACGCAGTATTTT.

This chain uses TRBV5-8 with TRBJ2-3; 11 nucleotides line up with TRBD1. CDR3 length: 13 residues. Germline V gene data show CDR1 as SGHTS and CDR2 as YDEGEE. The junction had 2 bases not matched to a gene; V was cut back by 9 bases and J by 2 bases. CDR3 loop: CAKGQGATDTQYF. The CDR3 coding sequence is TGTGCCAAAGGACAGGGGGCCACAGATACGCAGTATTTT. Based on the CDR3 plus reference TRBV5-8 and TRBJ2-3, the full variable domain is EAGVTQSPTHLIKTRGQQATLRCSPISGHTSVYWYQQALGLGLQFLLWYDEGEERNRGNFPPRFSGRQFPNYSSELNVNALELEDSALYLCAKGQGATDTQYFGPGTRLTVL.

The chain employs TRBV2 and TRBJ1-6, with 7 bases identical to TRBD1. Germline CDR1 is SNHLY and CDR2 is FYNNEI. This CDR3 is built from 18 residues. After removal of 3 bases from V and 1 base from J, the junction contained 9 bases not matched to a gene. This chain's CDR3 is CASSDGTDDSSYNSPLHF. The CDR3 DNA follows: TGTGCCAGCAGTGACGGGACAGATGATAGTTCCTATAATTCACCCCTCCACTTT.

V gene TRBV27 combines with J gene TRBJ1-2, with D maybe TRBD1 (5 bases). Trimming shortened V by 5 bases and J by 1 base, and 8 bases separated the two germline ends. The CDR3 contains 13 residues. The germline gives CDR1 MNHEY, CDR2 SMNVEV (reference sequence). This CDR3 reads CASSPQGNYGYTF. DNA of the CDR3: TGTGCCAGCAGTCCTCAGGGTAACTATGGCTACACCTTC.

The chain combines TRBV18 with TRBJ1-2; D possibly corresponds to TRBD1 (6 bases). Trimming cost V 3 bases and J 4 bases, with 15 bases left between them. The CDR3 has 15 residues. Germline CDR1 and CDR2: KGHSH and LQKENI. The CDR3 DNA reads as TGTGCCAGCTCACCCCTTACAGGGCCCAGCTATGGCTACACCTTC. Translated: CASSPLTGPSYGYTF.

V gene TRBV9 combines with J gene TRBJ1-2; D not resolved. V lost 7 bases and J lost 1, with 11 bases in between. The CDR3 sequence is 13 residues long. Germline lookup yields CDR1 SGDLS and CDR2 YYNGEE. CDR3 sequence (DNA): TGTGCCAGCTCTTGGGGAGGTAACTATGGCTACACCTTC. Residues: CASSWGGNYGYTF.

V usage is TRBV24-1 and J usage is TRBJ2-7; 9 positions match TRBD2. V was pared by 6 bases and J by 3 bases, with 8 bases of the junction left unmatched. CDR1 is KGHDR, CDR2 SFDVKD, per germline. CDR3 length equals 15 residues. In nucleotides, the CDR3 is TGTGCCACCAGTTATGTACTAGCGGGCAACTACGAGCAGTACTTC. Amino acids: CATSYVLAGNYEQYF.